What follows describes a single T cell receptor beta chain. Its target is not known. Libraries were prepared by immunoSEQ multiplex PCR; TCRdb keeps only in-frame clonotypes and omits some of them. The repertoire includes approximately 67,000 clones, 80% to 90% of them detected once, and roughly 30% sits in the top ten. This CDR3 contains 13 residues. Germline CDR1 is SGHRS and CDR2 is YFSETQ. The ends were cut back, 4 bases at V and 7 bases at J, with 11 bases in the middle. Second-dose schedules of about 4 or about 12 weeks were combined. The record originates from a study of T cell responses to AZD1222 COVID-19 vaccine. The study, taken as a whole, reports: Close to half of all spike-specific TCRs reportedly target regions of the variants that are unmutated. Donors were chiefly white British, with a greater number of females, and clonal diversity was perhaps underestimated.

The sample consisted of peripheral blood, taken 28 days after the second AZD1222 dose. This receptor was obtained from an adult who received the AZD1222 COVID-19 vaccine. This chain joins TRBV5-1 and TRBJ1-4, with D unresolved. The CDR3 reads CASSGSGGEKLFF. The CDR3, as DNA: TGCGCCAGCAGCGGATCCGGAGGTGAAAAACTGTTTTTT.